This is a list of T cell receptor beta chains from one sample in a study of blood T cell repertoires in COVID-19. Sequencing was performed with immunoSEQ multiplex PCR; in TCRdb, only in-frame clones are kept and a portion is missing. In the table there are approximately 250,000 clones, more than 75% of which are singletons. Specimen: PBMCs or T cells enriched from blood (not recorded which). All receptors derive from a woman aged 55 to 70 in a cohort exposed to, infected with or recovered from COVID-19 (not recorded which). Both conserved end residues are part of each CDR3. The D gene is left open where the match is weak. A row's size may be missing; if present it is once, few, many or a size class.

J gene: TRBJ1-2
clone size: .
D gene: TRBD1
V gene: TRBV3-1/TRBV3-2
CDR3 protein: CASSQVTGGAYYGYTF
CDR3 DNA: TGTGCCAGCAGCCAAGTAACAGGGGGCGCCTACTATGGCTACACCTTC

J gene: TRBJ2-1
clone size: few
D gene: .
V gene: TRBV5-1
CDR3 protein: CASRWSGLEQFF
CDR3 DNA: TGCGCCAGCAGGTGGTCAGGGCTTGAGCAGTTCTTC

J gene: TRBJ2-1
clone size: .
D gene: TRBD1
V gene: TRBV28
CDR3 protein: CASSFPAGTGTGNEQFF
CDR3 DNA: TGTGCCAGCAGTTTTCCGGCCGGGACAGGGACAGGCAATGAGCAGTTCTTC

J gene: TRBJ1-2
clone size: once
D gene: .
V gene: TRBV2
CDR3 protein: CASSEQGSYGYTF
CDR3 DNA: TGTGCCAGCAGTGAACAGGGCAGTTACGGCTACACCTTC

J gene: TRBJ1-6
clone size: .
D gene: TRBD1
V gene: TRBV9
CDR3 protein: CASSPGQGFYNSPLHF
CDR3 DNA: TGTGCCAGCAGCCCGGGACAGGGATTCTATAATTCACCCCTCCACTTT

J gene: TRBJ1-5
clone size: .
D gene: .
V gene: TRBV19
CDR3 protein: CASSIGNQPQHF
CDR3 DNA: TGTGCCAGTAGTATCGGCAATCAGCCCCAGCATTTT

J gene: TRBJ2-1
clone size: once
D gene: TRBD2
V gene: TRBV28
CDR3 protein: CASISGTRGNEQFF
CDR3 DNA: TGTGCCAGCATATCCGGGACTAGGGGTAATGAGCAGTTCTTC

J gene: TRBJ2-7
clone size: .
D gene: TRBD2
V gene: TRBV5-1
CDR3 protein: CASRTSGSTEQYF
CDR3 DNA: TGCGCCAGCAGAACTAGCGGGAGCACCGAGCAGTACTTC

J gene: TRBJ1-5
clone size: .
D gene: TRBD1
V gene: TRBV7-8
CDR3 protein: CASSRTGHNQPQHF
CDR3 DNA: TGTGCCAGCAGCCGGACAGGGCACAATCAGCCCCAGCATTTT

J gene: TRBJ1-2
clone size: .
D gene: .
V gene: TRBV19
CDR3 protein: CASSIPGHFYGYTF
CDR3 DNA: TGTGCCAGTAGTATACCCGGACATTTCTATGGCTACACCTTC

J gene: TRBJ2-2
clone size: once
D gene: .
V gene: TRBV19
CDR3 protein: CASSIDRAGGELFF
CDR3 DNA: TGTGCCAGTAGTATAGACAGGGCCGGCGGGGAGCTGTTTTTT